What follows is one T cell receptor beta chain and its context. The record originates from a study of blood T cells in healthy people across ages. Through a sample-barcoded 5' primer and a J-beta primer mix, a second PCR was run for 7 to 11 cycles. TCRdb called the 5' RACE reads again in MiXCR, with one record for every CDR3 protein. The data hold under 700,000 distinct CDR3 sequences, with less than 25% observed a single time. These records were also assigned to another study, of T cells of mothers and their children.

The specimen sequenced was blood. The clonotype comes from a boy aged 5-17 years in good health.

The CDR3 nucleotides are TGTGCCAGCAGTTTAGTTTCCCATAACGAGCAGTTCTTC. This gives the protein CASSLVSHNEQFF. The chain combines TRBV12-3 or TRBV12-4 with TRBJ2-1; D is undetermined. V shed 1 base and J shed 10 bases, with 11 bases lying between them. This CDR3 spans 13 amino acids.